This T cell receptor beta chain was recovered during a study of T-cell memory formation after mild COVID-19. Study-wide background: TCR clustering was largely donor specific.

Overall study results and limits: Shrinking CD4+ clones were chiefly CM and EM; CD8+ ones were chiefly EMRA.

A single record per CDR3 protein comes from TCRdb applying MiXCR to the 5' RACE reads. The sample includes about 150,000 distinct CDR3 sequences, 30% to 35% of them seen just once. As to this clonotype: Its antigen is as yet unknown.

CDR1 is MNHEY and CDR2 is SVGEGT in the germline V gene. The V end was cut by 2 bases, the J end by 8 bases, with 10 bases between. This CDR3 comprises 13 residues. The sequence was obtained from an adult woman who had mild COVID-19 (a few samples of this study predate the infection). Cell type and time point are not known. The sequenced sample consisted of PBMCs or a T cell subset sorted from them (not recorded which). The chain joins TRBV6-2 or TRBV6-3 to TRBJ2-1, with D maybe TRBD1 (5 bases). The CDR3 loop reads CASSYTGPHEQFF. The CDR3 region has the DNA TGTGCCAGCAGTTACACAGGCCCCCATGAGCAGTTCTTC.